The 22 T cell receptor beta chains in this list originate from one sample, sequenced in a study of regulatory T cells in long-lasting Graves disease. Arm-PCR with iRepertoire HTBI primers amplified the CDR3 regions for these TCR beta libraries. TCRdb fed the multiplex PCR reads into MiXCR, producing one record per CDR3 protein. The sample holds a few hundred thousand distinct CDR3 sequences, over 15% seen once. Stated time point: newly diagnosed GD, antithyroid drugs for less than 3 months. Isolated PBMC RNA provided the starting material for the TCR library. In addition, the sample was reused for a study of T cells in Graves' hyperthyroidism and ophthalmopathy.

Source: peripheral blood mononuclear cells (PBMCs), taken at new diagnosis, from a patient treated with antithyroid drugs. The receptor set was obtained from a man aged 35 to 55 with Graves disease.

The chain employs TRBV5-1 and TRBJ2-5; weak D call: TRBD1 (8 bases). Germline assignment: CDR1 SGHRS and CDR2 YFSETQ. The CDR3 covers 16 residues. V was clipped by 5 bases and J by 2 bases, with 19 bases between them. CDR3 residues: CASSFQGAGEQETQYF. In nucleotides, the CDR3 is TGCGCCAGCAGTTTCCAGGGGGCGGGAGAGCAAGAGACCCAGTACTTC.

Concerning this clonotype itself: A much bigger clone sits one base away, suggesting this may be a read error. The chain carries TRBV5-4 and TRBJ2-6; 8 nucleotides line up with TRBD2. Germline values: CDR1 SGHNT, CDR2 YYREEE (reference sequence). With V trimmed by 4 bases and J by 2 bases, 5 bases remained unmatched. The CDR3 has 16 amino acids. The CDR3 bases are TGTGCCAGCAGCCTTTATAGCGGGGCTGGGGCCAACGTCCTGACTTTC. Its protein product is CASSLYSGAGANVLTF.

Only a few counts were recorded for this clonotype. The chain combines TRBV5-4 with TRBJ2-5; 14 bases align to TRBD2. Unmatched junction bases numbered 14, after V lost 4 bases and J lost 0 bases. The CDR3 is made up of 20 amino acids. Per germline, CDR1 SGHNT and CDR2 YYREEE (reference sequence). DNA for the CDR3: TGTGCCAGCAGCCCCATGCCGGGACTAGCGGGGGCGAGCAACCAAGAGACCCAGTACTTC. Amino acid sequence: CASSPMPGLAGASNQETQYF.

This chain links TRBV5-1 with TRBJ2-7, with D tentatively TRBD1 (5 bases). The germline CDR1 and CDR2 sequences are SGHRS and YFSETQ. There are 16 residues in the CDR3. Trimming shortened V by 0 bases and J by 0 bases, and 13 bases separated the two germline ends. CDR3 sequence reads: CASSLAGQGLSYEQYF. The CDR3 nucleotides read TGCGCCAGCAGCTTGGCCGGGCAGGGTCTCTCCTACGAGCAGTACTTC. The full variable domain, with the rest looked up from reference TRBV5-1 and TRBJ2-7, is KAGVTQTPRYLIKTRGQQVTLSCSPISGHRSVSWYQQTPGQGLQFLFEYFSETQRNKGNFPGRFSGRQFSNSRSEMNVSTLELGDSALYLCASSLAGQGLSYEQYFGPGTRLTVT.

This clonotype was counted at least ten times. CDR3 in amino acids: CASSRTGGTDTQYF. CDR3 DNA sequence: TGTGCCAGCAGCCGGACAGGGGGAACAGATACGCAGTATTTT. The chain employs TRBV6-1 and TRBJ2-3; 10 bases fit TRBD1. The CDR3 consists of 14 residues. Looked up from germline, CDR1 is MNHNS and CDR2 is SASEGT. J gave up 3 bases and V 6 bases, and 3 bases lay outside the gene matches.

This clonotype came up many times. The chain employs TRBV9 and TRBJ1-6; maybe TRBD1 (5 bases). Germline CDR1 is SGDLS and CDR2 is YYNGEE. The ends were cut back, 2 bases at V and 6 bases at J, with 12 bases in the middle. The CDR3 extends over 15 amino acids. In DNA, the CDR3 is TGTGCCAGCAGCGTCCAGGGAACCTCTAATTCACCCCTCCACTTT. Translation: CASSVQGTSNSPLHF.

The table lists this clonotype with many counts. In DNA form, the CDR3 reads TGTGCCAGCAGCTTGGCGCTAGCCACCAATGAGCAGTTCTTC. Translation: CASSLALATNEQFF. The chain is built from TRBV7-2 and TRBJ2-1; D may be TRBD2 (5 bases). V lost 3 bases, J lost 6 bases, and 12 bases lay in between. Germline values: CDR1 SGHTA, CDR2 FQGNSA. The CDR3 loop spans 14 amino acids.

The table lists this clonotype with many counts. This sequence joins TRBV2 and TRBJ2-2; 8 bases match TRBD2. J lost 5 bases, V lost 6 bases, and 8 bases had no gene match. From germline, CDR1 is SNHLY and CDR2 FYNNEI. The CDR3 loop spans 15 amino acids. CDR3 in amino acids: CASSSGLAVTGELFF. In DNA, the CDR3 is TGTGCCAGCAGCTCTGGACTAGCAGTTACCGGGGAGCTGTTTTTT.

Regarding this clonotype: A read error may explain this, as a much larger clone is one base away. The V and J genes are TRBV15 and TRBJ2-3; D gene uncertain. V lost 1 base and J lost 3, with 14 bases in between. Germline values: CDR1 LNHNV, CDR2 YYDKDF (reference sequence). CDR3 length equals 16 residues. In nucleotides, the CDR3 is TGTGCCACCAGCAGAGGTATGGGTACCGGGACAGATACGCAGTATTTT. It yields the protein CATSRGMGTGTDTQYF.

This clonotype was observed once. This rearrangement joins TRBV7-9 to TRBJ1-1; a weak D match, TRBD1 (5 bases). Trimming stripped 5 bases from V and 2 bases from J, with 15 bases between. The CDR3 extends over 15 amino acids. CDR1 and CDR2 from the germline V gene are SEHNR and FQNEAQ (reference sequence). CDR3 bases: TGTGCCAGCAGCCCGGGGCCTTCTTTCAACACTGAAGCTTTCTTT. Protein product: CASSPGPSFNTEAFF.

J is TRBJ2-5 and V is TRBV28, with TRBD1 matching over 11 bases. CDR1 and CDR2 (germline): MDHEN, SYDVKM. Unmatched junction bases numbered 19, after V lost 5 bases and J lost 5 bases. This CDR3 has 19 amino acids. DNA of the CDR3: TGTGCCAGCAGTCCGACAGGGAAATCCGGGACAGGGGGTGGTGAGACCCAGTACTTC. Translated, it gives CASSPTGKSGTGGGETQYF. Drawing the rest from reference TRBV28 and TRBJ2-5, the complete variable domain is DVKVTQSSRYLVKRTGEKVFLECVQDMDHENMFWYRQDPGLGLRLIYFSYDVKMKEKGDIPEGYSVSREKKERFSLILESASTNQTSMYLCASSPTGKSGTGGGETQYFGPGTRLLVL.

The chain's CDR3 is CASSSDSLSYEQYF. The CDR3, as DNA: TGCGCCAGCAGCTCCGACAGTCTCTCCTACGAGCAGTACTTC. The chain recombines TRBV5-1 with TRBJ2-7; D perhaps matches TRBD1 (5 bases). CDR1 and CDR2 (germline): SGHRS, YFSETQ. This CDR3 has 14 amino acids. V was shortened by 3 bases and J by 0 bases, with 10 bases between the two germline ends.

CDR3 protein: CASSPTNPVGGYSYNEQFF. The DNA of the CDR3 is TGTGCCAGCAGCCCTACGAACCCTGTGGGGGGCTACTCCTACAATGAGCAGTTCTTC. V is TRBV7-3 and J is TRBJ2-1; D tentatively fits TRBD1 or TRBD2 (6 bases each). From germline, CDR1 is SGHTA and CDR2 FQGTGA. Between the trimmed V and J ends, which lost 5 bases and 0 bases, there was a span of 23 bases. This CDR3 comprises 19 residues.

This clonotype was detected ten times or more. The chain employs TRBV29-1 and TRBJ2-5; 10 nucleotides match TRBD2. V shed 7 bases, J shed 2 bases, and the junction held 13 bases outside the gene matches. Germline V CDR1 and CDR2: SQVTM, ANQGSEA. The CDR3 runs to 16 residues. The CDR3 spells CSGGGSSGGFQETQYF. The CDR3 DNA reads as TGCAGCGGCGGAGGAAGTAGCGGGGGGTTTCAAGAGACCCAGTACTTC.

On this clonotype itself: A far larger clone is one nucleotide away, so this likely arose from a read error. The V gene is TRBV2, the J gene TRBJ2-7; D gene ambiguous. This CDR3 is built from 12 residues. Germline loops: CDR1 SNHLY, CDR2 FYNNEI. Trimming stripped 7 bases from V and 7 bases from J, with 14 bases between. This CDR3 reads CASTYSRNEQYF. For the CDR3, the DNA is TGTGCCAGCACCTATAGTCGGAATGAGCAGTACTTC.

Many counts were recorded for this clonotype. CDR3 region: CASSRDTDQPQHF. The DNA for the CDR3 is TGTGCCAGCAGCCGGGACACAGATCAGCCCCAGCATTTT. The chain combines TRBV9 with TRBJ1-5; D possibly corresponds to TRBD1 (6 bases). Trimming pared 4 bases from V and 5 bases from J, leaving 10 bases between. Germline V gene data show CDR1 as SGDLS and CDR2 as YYNGEE. This CDR3 is built from 13 residues.

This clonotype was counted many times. CDR3 coding DNA: TGTGCCTGGAGAAGGCAACTAGAAGCTTTCTTT. Protein: CAWRRQLEAFF. The genes are TRBV30 and TRBJ1-1; D not certain. The CDR3 length is 11 residues. Trimming removed 3 bases from V and 8 bases from J, with 10 bases in between. Germline V lookup: CDR1 GTSNPN, CDR2 SVGIG (reference sequence).

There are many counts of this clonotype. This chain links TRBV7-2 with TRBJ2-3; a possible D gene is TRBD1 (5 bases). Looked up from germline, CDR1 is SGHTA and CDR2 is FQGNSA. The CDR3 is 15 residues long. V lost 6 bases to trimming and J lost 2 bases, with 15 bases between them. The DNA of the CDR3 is TGTGCCAGCAGTCGAATTGCAGGGTTCACAGATACGCAGTATTTT. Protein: CASSRIAGFTDTQYF.

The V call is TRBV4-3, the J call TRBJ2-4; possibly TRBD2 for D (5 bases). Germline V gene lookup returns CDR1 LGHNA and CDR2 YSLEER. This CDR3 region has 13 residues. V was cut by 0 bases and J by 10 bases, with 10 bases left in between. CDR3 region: CASSQEGGSIQYF. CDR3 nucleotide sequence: TGCGCCAGCAGCCAAGAGGGTGGGAGTATTCAGTACTTC.

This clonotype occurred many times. CDR3 DNA: TGTGCCAGCGGGGGGGCAGCGGAGACCCAGTACTTC. It encodes CASGGAAETQYF. V gene TRBV7-9 combines with J gene TRBJ2-5, with D perhaps TRBD2 (7 bases). Trimming removed 8 bases from V and 5 bases from J, with 12 bases in between. Germline V gene sequence: CDR1 SEHNR, CDR2 FQNEAQ (reference sequence). CDR3 length equals 12 residues.

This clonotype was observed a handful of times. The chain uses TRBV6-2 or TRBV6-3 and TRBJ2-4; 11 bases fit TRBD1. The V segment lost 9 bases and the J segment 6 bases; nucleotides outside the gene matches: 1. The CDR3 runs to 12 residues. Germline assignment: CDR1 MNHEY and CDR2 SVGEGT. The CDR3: CASGTGGNIQYF. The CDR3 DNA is TGTGCCAGTGGGACAGGGGGAAACATTCAGTACTTC.

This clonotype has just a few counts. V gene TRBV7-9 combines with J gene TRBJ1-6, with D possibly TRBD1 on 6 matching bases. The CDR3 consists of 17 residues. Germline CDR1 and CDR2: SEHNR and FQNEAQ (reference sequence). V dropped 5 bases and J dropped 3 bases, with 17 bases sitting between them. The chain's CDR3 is CASSVGTRRSYNSPLHF. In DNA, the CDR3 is TGTGCCAGCAGCGTAGGGACACGGAGGAGCTATAATTCACCCCTCCACTTT.